These T cell receptor beta chains were read from a single sample in a study of beta chain features in type 1 diabetes. Clones were read by immunoSEQ multiplex PCR, and TCRdb kept only the in-frame ones, dropping some. The sample yields a few hundred thousand clones, more than 11% seen once. The sample was naive CD4+ T cells from blood. These receptors all stem from a man aged 25 to 45 with type 1 diabetes. CDR3s include the opening cysteine and the closing phenylalanine or tryptophan. D genes are given only for firm matches. Size values are once, few and many counts, or a class for expanded clones, and some rows have none.

J gene | V gene | CDR3 length | D gene | clone size | CDR3 protein | CDR3 DNA
TRBJ2-3 | TRBV5-4 | 14 | NA | few | CASSRSSQTDTQYF | TGTGCCAGCAGTCGATCTTCACAGACAGATACGCAGTATTTT
TRBJ2-1 | TRBV2 | 13 | TRBD2 | NA | CASSVLADNEQFF | TGTGCCAGCAGTGTCCTAGCGGACAATGAGCAGTTCTTC
TRBJ2-3 | TRBV2 | 17 | NA | few | CASSEVQGLLSTDTQYF | TGTGCCAGCAGTGAAGTACAGGGCCTCCTTAGCACAGATACGCAGTATTTT
TRBJ2-5 | TRBV11-2 | 17 | TRBD2 | NA | CASSSTYTGLGAETQYF | TGTGCCAGCAGCTCCACCTATACCGGACTAGGCGCGGAGACCCAGTACTTC
TRBJ2-2 | TRBV18 | 16 | NA | NA | CASSPNSAVNTGELFF | TGTGCCAGCTCACCGAACTCCGCTGTGAACACCGGGGAGCTGTTTTTT
TRBJ2-7 | TRBV29-1 | 17 | NA | NA | CSVVGAGPHIRSYEQYF | TGCAGCGTTGTAGGAGCGGGCCCGCACATAAGATCCTACGAGCAGTACTTC
TRBJ2-2 | TRBV6-1 | 13 | TRBD1 | NA | CAGGQVNTGELFF | TGTGCCGGAGGACAGGTGAACACCGGGGAGCTGTTTTTT
TRBJ1-3 | TRBV4-1 | 13 | NA | NA | CASSQEGLPTIYF | TGCGCCAGCAGCCAAGAGGGACTGCCGACCATATATTTT
TRBJ1-4 | TRBV27 | 15 | TRBD1 | NA | CASSKPGQSNEKLFF | TGTGCCAGCAGTAAACCGGGACAGTCTAATGAAAAACTGTTTTTT
TRBJ1-2 | TRBV5-4 | 14 | NA | NA | CASSLSTANYGYTF | TGTGCCAGCAGCTTATCGACAGCAAACTATGGCTACACCTTC
TRBJ2-5 | TRBV5-6 | 16 | TRBD1 | few | CASSRGTGRDGETQYF | TGTGCCAGCAGCCGAGGGACAGGGAGAGATGGGGAGACCCAGTACTTC
TRBJ1-1 | TRBV21-1 | 16 | NA | few | CASSKVERGRWTEAFF | TGTGCCAGCAGCAAAGTTGAGCGGGGCCGGTGGACTGAAGCTTTCTTT
TRBJ2-7 | TRBV5-1 | 15 | NA | NA | CASSQGQPTSYEQYF | TGCGCCAGCAGCCAAGGACAGCCTACCTCCTACGAGCAGTACTTC
TRBJ2-2 | TRBV15 | 15 | NA | few | CATSREVGGAGELFF | TGTGCCACCAGCAGAGAGGTCGGGGGAGCCGGGGAGCTGTTTTTT
TRBJ1-2 | TRBV11-2 | 13 | TRBD1 | NA | CASSSTGEDGYTF | TGTGCCAGCAGCTCGACAGGGGAAGATGGCTACACCTTC
TRBJ2-3 | TRBV7-2 | 13 | NA | NA | CASSFLLGDTQYF | TGTGCCAGCAGCTTTCTCCTCGGGGATACGCAGTATTTT
TRBJ2-7 | TRBV9 | 15 | TRBD2 | NA | CASSVASGRGYEQYF | TGTGCCAGCAGCGTTGCTAGCGGGAGGGGGTACGAGCAGTACTTC
TRBJ2-1 | TRBV29-1 | 17 | NA | NA | CSVEGQAGTTSYNEQFF | TGCAGCGTTGAAGGGCAAGCGGGCACAACCTCCTACAATGAGCAGTTCTTC
TRBJ1-5 | TRBV6-5 | 15 | TRBD1 | NA | CASSPGQGGNQPQHF | TGTGCCAGCAGCCCGGGACAGGGGGGTAATCAGCCCCAGCATTTT
TRBJ1-2 | TRBV6-5 | 14 | NA | NA | CASSYSPGDYGYTF | TGTGCCAGCAGTTACTCGCCCGGGGACTATGGCTACACCTTC
TRBJ2-7 | TRBV6-1 | 15 | TRBD1 | NA | CTRVGPGTGAYEQYF | TGCACGCGCGTAGGACCGGGAACAGGGGCCTACGAGCAGTACTTC